These 6 T cell receptor beta chains were all obtained from the same sample, sequenced in a study of OX40 agonist ivuxolimab in advanced cancers. Measured with immunoSEQ multiplex PCR; TCRdb has only the in-frame clones, and not every one. The sample records 55,000 to 90,000 clones, 82% being singletons. This material consisted of CD4+ or CD8+ T cells sorted from blood, taken in a trial of the OX40 agonist ivuxolimab. These receptors all stem from an adult with an advanced solid tumor such as melanoma, head and neck, liver or kidney cancer.

V and J are TRBV28 and TRBJ1-1; no definite D call. Germline values: CDR1 MDHEN, CDR2 SYDVKM. The CDR3 is made up of 13 amino acids. V was shortened by 3 bases and J by 2 bases, with 7 bases between the two germline ends. The CDR3 region has the DNA TGTGCCAGCAGTTTTCGAGTTAACACTGAAGCTTTCTTT. Protein: CASSFRVNTEAFF.

The V call is TRBV10-3, the J call TRBJ2-3; 10 nucleotides align to TRBD2. Germline loops: CDR1 ENHRY, CDR2 SYGVKD. The junction had 11 bases not matched to a gene; V was cut back by 8 bases and J by 0 bases. The CDR3 totals 17 residues. The CDR3 region is CAISGGSGRTSTDTQYF. The DNA for the CDR3 is TGTGCCATCTCCGGGGGTAGCGGGAGGACTAGCACAGATACGCAGTATTTT.

The chain joins TRBV28 to TRBJ2-3; 9 bases map to TRBD1. The CDR3 has 15 residues. The J segment lost 3 bases and the V segment lost 6 bases, leaving 7 bases of the junction unmatched. The germline gives CDR1 MDHEN, CDR2 SYDVKM. The chain's CDR3 is CASRHGQGWTDTQYF. CDR3 DNA: TGTGCCAGCAGACATGGACAGGGGTGGACAGATACGCAGTATTTT.

The chain's CDR3 is CASSGSGSSRHEQYF. For the CDR3, the DNA is TGTGCCAGCAGTGGTAGCGGGAGTAGTCGGCACGAGCAGTACTTC. The gene calls are TRBV28 and TRBJ2-7; 9 bases match TRBD2. Losses at the gene ends were 5 bases for V and 5 bases for J; bases not matched to a gene: 10. The germline V gene has CDR1 MDHEN and CDR2 SYDVKM. The CDR3 is 15 amino acids.

The V gene is TRBV7-2, the J gene TRBJ1-3; D unresolved. The CDR3 spans 13 residues. The ends were cut back, 5 bases at V and 4 bases at J, with 9 bases in the middle. Per germline, CDR1 SGHTA and CDR2 FQGNSA. Here the CDR3 DNA reads TGTGCCAGCAGCCCTCTTAGGGGAAACACCATATATTTT. This translates into CASSPLRGNTIYF.

The V gene is TRBV2, the J gene TRBJ2-1, with TRBD2 as a possible D gene (7 bases). Trimming removed 6 bases at V and 2 bases at J, with 14 bases between. Germline V gene data show CDR1 as SNHLY and CDR2 as FYNNEI. The CDR3 contains 15 residues. The CDR3 DNA is TGTGCCAGCAGGTTAGAGGGGGGGACCTACAATGAGCAGTTCTTC. Its translation: CASRLEGGTYNEQFF. Using reference TRBV2 and TRBJ2-1 for the parts outside the CDR3, the full variable domain is EPEVTQTPSHQVTQMGQEVILRCVPISNHLYFYWYRQILGQKVEFLVSFYNNEISEKSEIFDDQFSVERPDGSNFTLKIRSTKLEDSAMYFCASRLEGGTYNEQFFGPGTRLTVL.